These T cell receptor beta chains were read from a single sample in a study of shared clonotypes between healthy human individuals. Clones were sequenced by immunoSEQ multiplex PCR, and TCRdb holds only the in-frame ones, with some missing. The sample carries under 850,000 clones, approximately 92% recorded once. The sample consisted of naive CD8+ T cells sorted from blood. The receptors originated from a man between 25 and 39 years old in good health. Each CDR3 is given with its conserved first and last residue. D genes are given only for firm matches. Clone size is given for some rows only: seen once, a few or many times, or a class if the clone is expanded.

TRBV9	.	TRBJ2-1	TRBD2	CASSVVGFSGMNEQFF	TGTGCCAGCAGCGTAGTGGGCTTTAGCGGGATGAATGAGCAGTTCTTC
TRBV10-2	.	TRBJ2-1	TRBD1	CASSGLTGSSYNEQFF	TGCGCCAGCAGTGGCCTGACAGGGAGCTCCTACAATGAGCAGTTCTTC
TRBV29-1	.	TRBJ1-1	.	CSAGTSDMNTEAFF	TGCAGCGCTGGGACGTCGGACATGAACACTGAAGCTTTCTTT
TRBV28	.	TRBJ2-7	TRBD1	CASRGQVQSYEQYF	TGTGCCAGCAGGGGACAGGTGCAATCCTACGAGCAGTACTTC
TRBV6-5	.	TRBJ1-2	TRBD1	CASSLLGGLNYGYTF	TGTGCCAGCAGTTTATTAGGGGGCCTTAACTATGGCTACACCTTC
TRBV19	.	TRBJ1-1	.	CASSILGWTEAFF	TGTGCCAGTAGTATTCTAGGGTGGACAGAAGCTTTCTTT
TRBV28	.	TRBJ2-3	.	CASSFSSQHTDTQYF	TGTGCCAGCAGTTTCAGTTCCCAACACACAGATACGCAGTATTTT
TRBV2	.	TRBJ2-4	.	CASRGGNIQYF	TGTGCCAGCAGAGGTGGAAACATTCAGTACTTC
TRBV27	.	TRBJ2-2	TRBD2	CASIKLAGVMPNTGELFF	TGTGCCAGCATTAAACTAGCGGGAGTGATGCCGAACACCGGGGAGCTGTTTTTT
TRBV29-1	.	TRBJ2-2	.	CSVTQGNTGELFF	TGCAGCGTAACACAGGGGAACACCGGGGAGCTGTTTTTT
TRBV11-2	.	TRBJ2-1	.	CASRPRTSYNEQFF	TGTGCCAGCAGACCACGGACTTCCTACAATGAGCAGTTCTTC
TRBV9	once	TRBJ2-2	.	CASSRRHTGELFF	TGTGCCAGCAGTCGTAGGCACACCGGGGAGCTGTTTTTT
TRBV4-1	.	TRBJ1-4	.	CASSGVGHEKLFF	TGCGCCAGCAGCGGTGTAGGACATGAAAAACTGTTTTTT
TRBV7-9	.	TRBJ2-3	.	CASSHRGRTIDTQYF	TGTGCCAGCAGCCATCGGGGACGGACGATAGATACGCAGTATTTT
TRBV19	once	TRBJ1-2	.	CASSVPGGPFLLNGYTF	TGTGCCAGTAGTGTCCCGGGCGGGCCCTTCCTTTTAAATGGCTACACCTTC
TRBV29-1	.	TRBJ2-2	.	CSVESRDTGELFF	TGCAGCGTTGAATCCCGGGACACCGGGGAGCTGTTTTTT
TRBV6-1	.	TRBJ2-7	TRBD2	CASSAKPGLAGGDPYYEQYF	TGTGCCAGCAGTGCCAAGCCGGGACTAGCGGGAGGGGATCCCTATTACGAGCAGTACTTC
TRBV7-9	.	TRBJ2-1	.	CASSQATGNFNEQFF	TGTGCCAGCAGCCAGGCAACGGGAAACTTCAATGAGCAGTTCTTC
TRBV29-1	once	TRBJ2-7	.	CSVELRVPHEQYF	TGCAGCGTCGAGCTCAGGGTTCCCCACGAGCAGTACTTC
TRBV4-3	.	TRBJ2-7	.	CASSQGLKGSYEQYF	TGCGCCAGCAGCCAAGGACTAAAAGGCTCCTACGAGCAGTACTTC
TRBV7-9	.	TRBJ2-3	.	CASSLGRGKYF	TGTGCCAGCAGCTTAGGCCGGGGGAAGTATTTT
TRBV7-9	.	TRBJ1-3	.	CASSKDSYSGNTIYF	TGTGCCAGCAGCAAGGACAGCTACTCTGGAAACACCATATATTTT
TRBV11-2	.	TRBJ2-4	TRBD2	CASSSLAGGHNIQYF	TGTGCCAGCAGCTCTCTAGCGGGAGGGCACAACATTCAGTACTTC
TRBV11-1	.	TRBJ2-7	.	CASSSYMEGEQYF	TGTGCCAGCAGCTCCTACATGGAGGGCGAGCAGTACTTC
TRBV27	.	TRBJ1-1	.	CASSARPLGALNTEAFF	TGTGCCAGCAGCGCGCGTCCCCTCGGGGCCTTGAACACTGAAGCTTTCTTT
TRBV7-2	.	TRBJ2-2	TRBD1	CASSVRDRVLGGELFF	TGTGCCAGCAGTGTCCGGGACAGGGTTCTCGGCGGGGAGCTGTTTTTT
TRBV7-9	.	TRBJ1-2	.	CASSQTTQGDGYTF	TGTGCCAGCAGCCAGACGACCCAGGGAGATGGCTACACCTTC
TRBV4-1	.	TRBJ2-2	.	CASSRGDQNTGELFF	TGCGCCAGCAGCCGAGGGGACCAGAACACCGGGGAGCTGTTTTTT
TRBV7-9	.	TRBJ2-3	TRBD2	CASPPLGAGVLYTQYF	TGTGCCAGCCCCCCACTCGGAGCGGGAGTCTTATATACGCAGTATTTT
TRBV11-2	.	TRBJ2-1	TRBD2	CASSLDRSSGRAGGRNEQFF	TGTGCCAGCAGCTTAGATAGGTCTAGCGGGAGGGCCGGGGGTAGAAATGAGCAGTTCTTC
TRBV7-9	.	TRBJ2-4	.	CASSFPTRAKNIQYF	TGTGCCAGCAGCTTCCCTACGAGGGCCAAAAACATTCAGTACTTC
TRBV2	.	TRBJ2-7	.	CARRDGYEQYF	TGTGCCAGGAGGGACGGCTACGAGCAGTACTTC
TRBV7-9	once	TRBJ2-3	.	CASSSRDFTDTQYF	TGTGCCAGCAGCTCCCGGGACTTCACAGATACGCAGTATTTT
TRBV5-4	.	TRBJ2-2	.	CASSLTNTGELFF	TGTGCCAGCAGCTTGACTAACACCGGGGAGCTGTTTTTT
TRBV19	.	TRBJ1-5	.	CASRGGIFGNQPQHF	TGTGCCAGTAGGGGAGGGATATTTGGCAATCAGCCCCAGCATTTT
TRBV9	.	TRBJ1-5	.	CASSSGGGPNQPQHF	TGTGCCAGCAGCTCAGGAGGGGGTCCCAATCAGCCCCAGCATTTT
TRBV2	.	TRBJ2-3	TRBD1	CASSGQGLDTQYF	TGTGCCAGCAGCGGACAGGGTTTGGATACGCAGTATTTT
TRBV5-4	.	TRBJ1-3	.	CASMGPASGNTIYF	TGTGCCAGCATGGGACCGGCCTCTGGAAACACCATATATTTT
TRBV11-2	.	TRBJ2-3	.	CASSLEKMSTDTQYF	TGTGCCAGCAGCTTAGAAAAAATGAGCACAGATACGCAGTATTTT
TRBV9	.	TRBJ1-4	.	CASSVVPDEKLFF	TGTGCCAGCAGCGTAGTTCCAGATGAAAAACTGTTTTTT
TRBV9	.	TRBJ2-3	TRBD1	CASSDPGQGVLADTQYF	TGTGCCAGCAGCGACCCGGGACAGGGGGTTTTAGCAGATACGCAGTATTTT
TRBV7-8	.	TRBJ2-5	TRBD2	CASSPYAGGPETQYF	TGTGCCAGCAGCCCCTATGCGGGAGGGCCAGAGACCCAGTACTTC
TRBV7-9	.	TRBJ1-1	.	CASSLTTVNTEAFF	TGTGCCAGCAGCTTAACAACGGTGAACACTGAAGCTTTCTTT
TRBV28	.	TRBJ1-1	TRBD1	CASSPGGRTGDWAFF	TGTGCCAGCAGTCCCGGGGGACGGACAGGGGATTGGGCTTTCTTT
TRBV2	.	TRBJ2-7	.	CASSEFGLADNSYEQYF	TGTGCCAGCAGTGAATTCGGACTGGCAGATAACTCCTACGAGCAGTACTTC
TRBV19	.	TRBJ1-5	.	CASSGITDWTYSNQPQHF	TGTGCCAGTAGTGGTATAACAGATTGGACATATAGCAATCAGCCCCAGCATTTT
TRBV4-3	.	TRBJ2-7	.	CASSQGPSSYEQYF	TGCGCCAGCAGCCAGGGGCCTTCCTCCTACGAGCAGTACTTC
TRBV7-9	few	TRBJ2-1	TRBD2	CASSLPGTTSYNEQFF	TGTGCCAGCAGCTTACCCGGGACTACCTCCTACAATGAGCAGTTCTTC
TRBV7-9	.	TRBJ2-7	TRBD2	CASSLEASGSYEQYF	TGTGCCAGCAGCTTAGAGGCTAGCGGATCCTACGAGCAGTACTTC
TRBV7-3	.	TRBJ2-3	TRBD2	CASSSGTSGRSTDTQYF	TGTGCCAGCAGCTCCGGGACTAGCGGGAGGTCCACAGATACGCAGTATTTT
TRBV7-9	.	TRBJ2-7	TRBD2	CASSLVTSGPSYEQYF	TGTGCCAGCAGCTTAGTAACTAGCGGGCCTTCCTACGAGCAGTACTTC
TRBV6-1	once	TRBJ2-2	.	CASPRKNTGELFF	TGTGCCAGTCCACGGAAGAACACCGGGGAGCTGTTTTTT
TRBV27	.	TRBJ2-1	.	CASSQGASGANEQFF	TGTGCCAGCAGCCAAGGGGCTAGTGGCGCCAATGAGCAGTTCTTC
TRBV6-6	few	TRBJ2-1	TRBD1	CASRTGVANEQFF	TGTGCCAGCCGGACAGGGGTGGCCAATGAGCAGTTCTTC
TRBV4-1	.	TRBJ2-5	TRBD1	CASSQEGGTGFQETQYF	TGCGCCAGCAGCCAAGAGGGAGGGACAGGGTTCCAAGAGACCCAGTACTTC
TRBV27	.	TRBJ2-1	TRBD2	CASTGTRDNEQFF	TGTGCCAGCACGGGGACTAGGGACAATGAGCAGTTCTTC
TRBV6-1	.	TRBJ2-1	TRBD2	CASSDRDYSYNEQFF	TGTGCCAGCAGTGACCGGGACTACTCCTACAATGAGCAGTTCTTC
TRBV27	.	TRBJ2-3	.	CASSPLEGADTQYF	TGTGCCAGCAGTCCCCTAGAGGGAGCAGATACGCAGTATTTT